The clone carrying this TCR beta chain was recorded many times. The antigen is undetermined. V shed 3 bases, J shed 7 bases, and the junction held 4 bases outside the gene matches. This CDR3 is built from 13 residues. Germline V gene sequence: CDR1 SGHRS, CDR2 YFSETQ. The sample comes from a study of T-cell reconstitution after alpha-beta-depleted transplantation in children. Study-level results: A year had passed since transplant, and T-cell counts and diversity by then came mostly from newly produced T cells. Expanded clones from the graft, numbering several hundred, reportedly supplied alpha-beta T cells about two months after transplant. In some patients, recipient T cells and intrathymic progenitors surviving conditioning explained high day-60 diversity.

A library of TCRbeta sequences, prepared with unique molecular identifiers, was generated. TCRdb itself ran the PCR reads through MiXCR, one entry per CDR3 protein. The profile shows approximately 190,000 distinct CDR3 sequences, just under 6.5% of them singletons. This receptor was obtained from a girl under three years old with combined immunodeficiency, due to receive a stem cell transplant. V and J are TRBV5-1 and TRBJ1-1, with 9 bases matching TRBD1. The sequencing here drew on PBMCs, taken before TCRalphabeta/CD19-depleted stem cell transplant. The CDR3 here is CASSSGTGLEAFF. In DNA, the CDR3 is TGCGCCAGCAGCTCTGGGACAGGGCTTGAAGCTTTCTTT.